A single sample gave rise to the 22 T cell receptor beta chains below, sequenced in a study of cytomegalovirus exposure and HLA in healthy donors. TCRdb keeps only in-frame clones here, not all; method: immunoSEQ multiplex PCR. The sample shows about 360,000 clones, 86% of them seen only once. The sample taken for sequencing was PBMCs. These receptor sequences come from a woman between 18 and 30 years old in good health and CMV-seronegative.

This clone was detected once. This chain uses TRBV28 with TRBJ2-5; the D is unclear. The germline V gene encodes CDR1 MDHEN and CDR2 SYDVKM. This CDR3 comprises 14 residues. V lost 3 bases and J lost 5, with 13 bases in between. The chain's CDR3 is CASSLGNSHETQYF. The CDR3 DNA sequence: TGTGCCAGCAGTTTGGGCAACTCGCACGAGACCCAGTACTTC.

The J gene is TRBJ1-1, the V gene TRBV2; possible D gene TRBD1, 6 bases. This CDR3 region has 15 residues. Trimming left V 6 bases short and J 4 bases short, with 18 bases between. Germline CDR1 reads SNHLY; CDR2 reads FYNNEI. The CDR3 loop is CASSERTVRFTEAFF. The CDR3, as DNA: TGTGCCAGCAGCGAAAGGACAGTTAGATTCACTGAAGCTTTCTTT.

About this clone itself: Other DNA sequences in the same sample also yield this CDR3. The chain couples TRBV11-2 to TRBJ1-2, with 8 bases fitting TRBD1. Trimming took 5 bases from V and 5 from J; bases not matched to a gene: 4. CDR3 length equals 13 residues. Per germline, CDR1 SGHAT and CDR2 FQNNGV. The CDR3 spells CASSPGTGYGYTF. DNA for the CDR3: TGTGCCAGCAGCCCCGGGACAGGTTATGGCTACACCTTC.

This rearrangement joins TRBV7-9 to TRBJ2-1, with 8 nucleotides matching TRBD2. J was trimmed by 10 bases and V by 2 bases; bases with no gene match: 13. The CDR3 totals 16 residues. Germline CDR1 reads SEHNR; CDR2 reads FQNEAQ (reference sequence). The CDR3 DNA is TGTGCCAGCAGCTTAATTTTGAGAAGCGGGAGCGGAGAGCAGTTCTTC. Protein product: CASSLILRSGSGEQFF.

V and J are TRBV5-1 and TRBJ1-3; D gene unclear. Germline CDR1 and CDR2: SGHRS and YFSETQ. The CDR3 has 15 amino acids. With 2 bases removed from V and 0 bases from J, the gap between germline ends came to 9 bases. The CDR3 DNA reads as TGCGCCAGCAGCTTAGGCGACTACTCTGGAAACACCATATATTTT. Translating gives CASSLGDYSGNTIYF.

This chain connects TRBV29-1 to TRBJ2-7; possible D gene TRBD1, 6 bases. The CDR3 loop spans 15 amino acids. V was shortened by 2 bases and J by 0 bases, with 14 bases between the two germline ends. CDR1 is SQVTM, CDR2 ANQGSEA, per germline. The CDR3 bases are TGCAGCGTTGAAAGCGACAGGACGAGCTCCTACGAGCAGTACTTC. It specifies CSVESDRTSSYEQYF.

The chain employs TRBV6-4 and TRBJ2-2; D is perhaps TRBD1 (5 bases). This CDR3 comprises 15 residues. Looked up from germline, CDR1 is MRHNA and CDR2 is SNTAGT. V lost 5 bases, J lost 0 bases, and 10 bases lay in between. This CDR3 reads CASSSTDANTGELFF. Written as DNA, the CDR3 is TGTGCCAGCAGTTCGACAGACGCGAACACCGGGGAGCTGTTTTTT.

The chain combines TRBV2 with TRBJ2-5; the match to TRBD1 covers 7 bases. Germline V gene lookup returns CDR1 SNHLY and CDR2 FYNNEI. V lost 6 bases, J lost 2 bases, and 6 bases stayed unmatched. The CDR3 loop spans 14 amino acids. Here the CDR3 DNA reads TGTGCCAGCAGGCCCAGGGGGTGGCAAGAGACCCAGTACTTC. Protein product: CASRPRGWQETQYF.

The chain couples TRBV5-5 to TRBJ1-5, with unresolved D. Germline values: CDR1 SGHKS, CDR2 YYEKEE (reference sequence). V was trimmed by 0 bases and J by 9 bases, leaving 16 bases between them. The length of the CDR3 is 15 residues. The CDR3 DNA sequence: TGTGCCAGCAGCTTGGCCAGGCAGCAAGGATGGCCCCAGCATTTT. It encodes CASSLARQQGWPQHF.

This clone occurred a few times. V gene TRBV30 combines with J gene TRBJ1-3; D is uncertain. The V and J ends lost 0 bases and 0 bases respectively, with 9 bases between them. The CDR3 runs to 15 residues. Looked up from germline, CDR1 is GTSNPN and CDR2 is SVGIG (reference sequence). CDR3 residues: CAWSVGLSSGNTIYF. The CDR3 DNA reads TGTGCCTGGAGTGTCGGACTGAGCTCTGGAAACACCATATATTTT.

This clone came up a few times. This chain links TRBV18 with TRBJ1-6; D is perhaps TRBD1 (6 bases). Per germline, CDR1 KGHSH and CDR2 LQKENI. V lost 6 bases to trimming and J lost 6 bases, with 12 bases between them. The CDR3 contains 14 residues. The CDR3 sequence: CASSQDRVNSPLHF. As DNA, the CDR3 is TGTGCCAGCTCCCAGGACAGAGTTAATTCACCCCTCCACTTT.

The chain joins TRBV27 to TRBJ2-7; 7 bases match TRBD2. V was pared by 6 bases and J by 5 bases, with 7 bases of the junction left unmatched. CDR1 MNHEY and CDR2 SMNVEV come from the germline V gene (reference sequence). This CDR3 is 13 amino acids long. CDR3 sequence reads: CASSHSGAHEQYF. The DNA of the CDR3 is TGTGCCAGCAGCCACAGCGGGGCACACGAGCAGTACTTC.

The chain has TRBV19 and TRBJ1-5, with 11 bases identical to TRBD1. V shed 5 bases and J 7 bases; nucleotides not matched to a gene: 1. This CDR3 is 13 amino acids long. Germline V gives CDR1 LNHDA, CDR2 SQIVND (reference sequence). In nucleotides, the CDR3 is TGTGCCAGTAGTGGGACAGGGGGACAGCCCCAGCATTTT. Its translation is CASSGTGGQPQHF.

The V call is TRBV5-1, the J call TRBJ1-6; weak D call: TRBD1 (5 bases). CDR1 is SGHRS and CDR2 is YFSETQ in the germline V gene. Between the trimmed V and J ends, which lost 5 bases and 8 bases, there was a span of 17 bases. This CDR3 contains 15 residues. Here the CDR3 DNA reads TGCGCCAGCAGGCCACCAGGGTCAAGTGATTCACCCCTCCACTTT. This encodes CASRPPGSSDSPLHF.

V gene TRBV29-1 combines with J gene TRBJ2-1; no reliable D call. The V and J ends lost 4 bases and 1 base respectively, with 11 bases between them. CDR1 and CDR2 from the germline V gene are SQVTM and ANQGSEA. The CDR3 is made up of 14 amino acids. This CDR3 is CSVVLAGSYNEQFF. As DNA, the CDR3 is TGCAGCGTTGTCTTAGCCGGGTCCTACAATGAGCAGTTCTTC.

This chain links TRBV4-1 with TRBJ2-7, with 11 nucleotides matching TRBD1. Germline values: CDR1 MGHRA, CDR2 YSYEKL. This CDR3 is 17 amino acids long. The V segment lost 2 bases and the J segment 3 bases; nucleotides outside the gene matches: 9. The CDR3 DNA is TGCGCCAGCAGCCAAAGGGGCCCGGGACAGGGGGGCTACGAGCAGTACTTC. Translated, it gives CASSQRGPGQGGYEQYF.

This chain joins TRBV9 and TRBJ1-2; D perhaps matches TRBD1 (6 bases). This CDR3 is built from 17 residues. Trimming pared 3 bases from V and 4 bases from J, leaving 22 bases between. Germline-derived CDR1 and CDR2 are SGDLS and YYNGEE. CDR3 residues: CASSGPPGGARGYGYTF. The DNA for the CDR3 is TGTGCCAGCAGCGGACCGCCGGGGGGCGCGAGGGGCTATGGCTACACCTTC.

The chain has TRBV19 and TRBJ1-5, with TRBD1 identical over 11 bases. Germline V CDR1 and CDR2: LNHDA, SQIVND (reference sequence). The CDR3 extends over 19 amino acids. Trimming took 4 bases from V and 3 from J; bases not matched to a gene: 14. The CDR3 sequence is CASSTRTGGDFPLNQPQHF. DNA for the CDR3: TGTGCCAGTAGTACTAGGACAGGGGGCGATTTTCCCCTCAATCAGCCCCAGCATTTT.

This chain links TRBV28 with TRBJ2-2; D uncertain. Germline V CDR1 and CDR2: MDHEN, SYDVKM. This CDR3 has 11 residues. The V end was cut by 3 bases, the J end by 7 bases, with 3 bases between. CDR3 sequence: CASSFNGELFF. CDR3 nucleotide sequence: TGTGCCAGCAGTTTTAACGGGGAGCTGTTTTTT. The entire variable domain, with the rest obtained from reference TRBV28 and TRBJ2-2, is as follows: DVKVTQSSRYLVKRTGEKVFLECVQDMDHENMFWYRQDPGLGLRLIYFSYDVKMKEKGDIPEGYSVSREKKERFSLILESASTNQTSMYLCASSFNGELFFGEGSRLTVL.

The chain has TRBV19 and TRBJ1-2; 8 bases are shared with TRBD1. V shed 8 bases, J shed 4 bases, and the junction held 9 bases outside the gene matches. There are 14 residues in the CDR3. Germline V gives CDR1 LNHDA, CDR2 SQIVND (reference sequence). CDR3 DNA sequence: TGTGCCAGTTACTACAGGGGGTCTCCCTATGGCTACACCTTC. It codes for CASYYRGSPYGYTF.

The gene calls are TRBV5-6 and TRBJ2-1; TRBD2 agrees at 8 bases. The germline CDR1 and CDR2 sequences are SGHDT and YYEEEE. This CDR3 region has 14 residues. Germline trimming cut 6 bases from V and 7 bases from J; bases unmatched to any gene: 9. CDR3 coding DNA: TGTGCCAGCAACCTCGGGGGGGCGTTGAATGAGCAGTTCTTC. It encodes CASNLGGALNEQFF.

The chain recombines TRBV28 with TRBJ2-1; the match to TRBD2 covers 9 bases. Losses at the gene ends were 1 base for V and 4 bases for J; bases not matched to a gene: 5. This CDR3 contains 16 residues. CDR1 is MDHEN and CDR2 is SYDVKM in the germline V gene. Written as DNA, the CDR3 is TGTGCCAGCAGTTTATACGAGAGCGGGGGGTACAATGAGCAGTTCTTC. Translation gives CASSLYESGGYNEQFF.